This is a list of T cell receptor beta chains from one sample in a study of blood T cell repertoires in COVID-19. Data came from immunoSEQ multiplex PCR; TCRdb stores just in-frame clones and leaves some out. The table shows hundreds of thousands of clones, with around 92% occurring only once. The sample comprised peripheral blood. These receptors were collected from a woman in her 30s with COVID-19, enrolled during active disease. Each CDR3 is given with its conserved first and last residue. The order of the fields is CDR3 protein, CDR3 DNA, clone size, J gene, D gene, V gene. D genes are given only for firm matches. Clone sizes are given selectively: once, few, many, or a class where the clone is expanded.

CDR3: CASSLAPGSSGNTIYF
DNA: TGTGCCAGCAGCTTGGCCCCGGGGAGCTCTGGAAACACCATATATTTT
size: NA
J: TRBJ1-3
D: NA
V: TRBV5-6

CDR3: CASSSRTGKGGYEQYF
DNA: TGTGCCAGCAGCTCAAGGACAGGGAAAGGGGGGTACGAGCAGTACTTC
size: NA
J: TRBJ2-7
D: TRBD1
V: TRBV7-2

CDR3: CASSLEGQGRGEAFF
DNA: TGTGCCAGCAGTTTAGAGGGACAGGGAAGGGGTGAAGCTTTCTTT
size: NA
J: TRBJ1-1
D: TRBD1
V: TRBV6-6

CDR3: CASRPGRVSYNEQFF
DNA: TGTGCCAGCAGGCCCGGGAGGGTTTCCTACAATGAGCAGTTCTTC
size: NA
J: TRBJ2-1
D: TRBD2
V: TRBV27

CDR3: CASTNTDTQYF
DNA: TGCGCCAGCACTAACACAGATACGCAGTATTTT
size: NA
J: TRBJ2-3
D: NA
V: TRBV5-1

CDR3: CASSFGSGAYTGELFF
DNA: TGTGCCAGCAGCTTCGGGAGCGGGGCGTACACCGGGGAGCTGTTTTTT
size: NA
J: TRBJ2-2
D: TRBD2
V: TRBV11-3

CDR3: CASSLAAGAGADQPQHF
DNA: TGTGCCAGCAGCTTGGCAGCAGGGGCGGGTGCGGATCAGCCCCAGCATTTT
size: NA
J: TRBJ1-5
D: NA
V: TRBV5-6

CDR3: CASSVEEVSNYGYTF
DNA: TGTGCCAGCAGCGTAGAGGAGGTGTCTAACTATGGCTACACCTTC
size: NA
J: TRBJ1-2
D: NA
V: TRBV9

CDR3: CASSIGGNEQYF
DNA: TGTGCCAGTAGTATAGGAGGGAACGAGCAGTACTTC
size: NA
J: TRBJ2-7
D: NA
V: TRBV19

CDR3: CASSSDNQETQYF
DNA: TGCGCCAGCAGCTCAGACAACCAAGAGACCCAGTACTTC
size: NA
J: TRBJ2-5
D: NA
V: TRBV5-1

CDR3: CASSAAGDEKLFF
DNA: TGTGCCAGCAGTGCCGCGGGGGACGAAAAACTGTTTTTT
size: NA
J: TRBJ1-4
D: NA
V: TRBV7-7

CDR3: CASSPKLFASGVEYEQFF
DNA: TGTGCCAGCAGCCCTAAATTATTTGCTAGCGGGGTGGAGTATGAGCAGTTCTTC
size: NA
J: TRBJ2-1
D: TRBD2
V: TRBV7-8

CDR3: CASSLVGRVETQYF
DNA: TGTGCCAGCAGCCTGGTGGGGCGCGTGGAGACCCAGTACTTC
size: NA
J: TRBJ2-5
D: NA
V: TRBV7-8

CDR3: CASSPPKRGGLTKNIQYF
DNA: TGTGCCAGCAGCCCACCCAAACGGGGGGGCTTGACCAAAAACATTCAGTACTTC
size: NA
J: TRBJ2-4
D: TRBD2
V: TRBV25-1

CDR3: CASSLGLAGALTDTQYF
DNA: TGTGCCAGCAGCCTCGGACTAGCGGGGGCCCTCACAGATACGCAGTATTTT
size: NA
J: TRBJ2-3
D: TRBD2
V: TRBV3-1/TRBV3-2

CDR3: CASSPRRGDTQYF
DNA: TGCGCCAGCAGCCCACGCAGGGGGGATACGCAGTATTTT
size: NA
J: TRBJ2-3
D: TRBD1
V: TRBV5-1

CDR3: CASSITPGVFGYTF
DNA: TGTGCCAGTAGTATTACCCCGGGGGTTTTTGGCTACACCTTC
size: NA
J: TRBJ1-2
D: NA
V: TRBV19

CDR3: CASRGGEDWTNEKLFF
DNA: TGTGCCAGCAGGGGTGGGGAGGATTGGACTAATGAAAAACTGTTTTTT
size: NA
J: TRBJ1-4
D: NA
V: TRBV28

CDR3: CASSRGSGGITGELFF
DNA: TGTGCCAGCAGCCGCGGGAGCGGGGGAATCACCGGGGAGCTGTTTTTT
size: NA
J: TRBJ2-2
D: TRBD2
V: TRBV2

CDR3: CASSLPGREETQYF
DNA: TGTGCCAGCAGCTTACCAGGGCGCGAGGAGACCCAGTACTTC
size: NA
J: TRBJ2-5
D: NA
V: TRBV7-9

CDR3: CASSLERAGNTIYF
DNA: TGTGCCAGCAGTCTGGAGAGGGCCGGAAACACCATATATTTT
size: many
J: TRBJ1-3
D: NA
V: TRBV6-5

CDR3: CASSLRGLAGGEQYF
DNA: TGTGCCAGCAGCTTACGGGGACTAGCGGGGGGCGAGCAGTACTTC
size: NA
J: TRBJ2-7
D: TRBD2
V: TRBV3-1/TRBV3-2

CDR3: CAISKEGAVDEQYF
DNA: TGTGCCATCAGTAAGGAGGGAGCGGTGGACGAGCAGTACTTC
size: NA
J: TRBJ2-7
D: NA
V: TRBV10-3

CDR3: CASSQVPRTSGPQETQYF
DNA: TGTGCCAGCAGCCAAGTCCCCCGGACTAGCGGACCCCAAGAGACCCAGTACTTC
size: NA
J: TRBJ2-5
D: TRBD2
V: TRBV3-1/TRBV3-2

CDR3: CASSLGQGEDGYTF
DNA: TGTGCCAGCAGCTTAGGACAGGGGGAGGATGGCTACACCTTC
size: NA
J: TRBJ1-2
D: TRBD1
V: TRBV13

CDR3: CASSLLNRGLKDTQYF
DNA: TGTGCCAGCAGCCTACTGAACAGGGGGCTGAAAGATACGCAGTATTTT
size: NA
J: TRBJ2-3
D: TRBD1
V: TRBV7-8

CDR3: CASTLTGVDTEAFF
DNA: TGTGCCAGTACCCTGACAGGGGTGGACACTGAAGCTTTCTTT
size: NA
J: TRBJ1-1
D: TRBD1
V: TRBV19

CDR3: CSANRGTEAFF
DNA: TGCAGTGCTAACAGGGGTACTGAAGCTTTCTTT
size: NA
J: TRBJ1-1
D: TRBD1
V: TRBV20-1

CDR3: CASSRDSYQETQYF
DNA: TGTGCCAGCTCTAGGGACAGCTACCAAGAGACCCAGTACTTC
size: once
J: TRBJ2-5
D: TRBD1
V: TRBV18

CDR3: CASSDEGDRGYTF
DNA: TGTGCCAGCAGTGACGAAGGGGATAGAGGCTACACCTTC
size: NA
J: TRBJ1-2
D: NA
V: TRBV6-4

CDR3: CASSEGLVAGGYEQYF
DNA: TGTGCCAGCAGTGAAGGGCTGGTAGCGGGGGGCTACGAGCAGTACTTC
size: NA
J: TRBJ2-7
D: TRBD2
V: TRBV2